These 8 T cell receptor beta chains were sequenced from one sample in a study of OX40 agonist ivuxolimab in advanced cancers. Sequencing used immunoSEQ multiplex PCR; TCRdb keeps in-frame clones, though not all of them. The sample has roughly 66,000 clones; roughly 80% are singletons. Sequences were derived from CD4+ or CD8+ T cells sorted from blood, sampled in a trial of the OX40 agonist ivuxolimab. The receptor set was obtained from an adult with an advanced solid tumor such as melanoma, head and neck, liver or kidney cancer.

The V call is TRBV14, the J call TRBJ2-5, with D perhaps assigned TRBD1 or TRBD2 (5 bases each). V was pared by 1 base and J by 2 bases, with 17 bases between. Germline-derived CDR1 and CDR2 are SGHDN and FVKESK. The CDR3 extends over 17 amino acids. The CDR3 reads CASSQGVRGRGQETQYF. CDR3 nucleotide sequence: TGTGCCAGCAGCCAAGGCGTAAGGGGTCGGGGACAAGAGACCCAGTACTTC.

This clone was counted once. V usage is TRBV29-1 and J usage is TRBJ1-2; D call uncertain. The CDR3 is 13 residues long. V lost 5 bases, J lost 2 bases, and 12 bases lay in between. Germline loops: CDR1 SQVTM, CDR2 ANQGSEA. CDR3 DNA: TGCAGCGTTCAGGAAATTACAAACTATGGCTACACCTTC. It codes for CSVQEITNYGYTF.

The chain joins TRBV4-3 to TRBJ1-2; a possible D gene is TRBD1 (5 bases). V gave up 0 bases and J gave up 8 bases, with 10 bases separating them. CDR3 length equals 13 residues. Germline V gene data show CDR1 as LGHNA and CDR2 as YSLEER. The CDR3 loop is CASSQDGGGGYTF. CDR3 coding DNA: TGCGCCAGCAGCCAAGATGGGGGGGGAGGCTACACCTTC.

The chain couples TRBV7-2 to TRBJ1-1; the D is unclear. The CDR3 has 15 residues. V was cut by 4 bases and J by 1 base, with 13 bases left in between. Germline-derived CDR1 and CDR2 are SGHTA and FQGNSA. CDR3 in DNA: TGTGCCAGCAGCTATTCCAGGCTTCGGAACACTGAAGCTTTCTTT. Its translation: CASSYSRLRNTEAFF.

Only one count was recorded for this clone. V is TRBV5-1 and J is TRBJ2-5, with D perhaps TRBD2 (5 bases). The germline V gene has CDR1 SGHRS and CDR2 YFSETQ. Between the trimmed V and J ends, which lost 1 base and 5 bases, there was a span of 9 bases. The CDR3 runs to 13 residues. The CDR3, as DNA: TGCGCCAGCAGCTTGTGGACTTCGGAGACCCAGTACTTC. Translated: CASSLWTSETQYF. Drawing the rest from reference TRBV5-1 and TRBJ2-5, the complete variable domain is KAGVTQTPRYLIKTRGQQVTLSCSPISGHRSVSWYQQTPGQGLQFLFEYFSETQRNKGNFPGRFSGRQFSNSRSEMNVSTLELGDSALYLCASSLWTSETQYFGPGTRLLVL.

The chain uses TRBV5-1 and TRBJ1-2; D is unclear. CDR3 size: 15 residues. The ends were cut back, 1 base at V and 7 bases at J, with 17 bases in the middle. The germline V gene encodes CDR1 SGHRS and CDR2 YFSETQ. The chain's CDR3 is CASSLNVPTPRGYTF. The CDR3 bases are TGCGCCAGCAGCTTGAATGTCCCCACCCCTCGTGGCTACACCTTC.

The J gene is TRBJ2-7, the V gene TRBV7-9, with D unresolved. This CDR3 is built from 14 residues. Deletions cut 5 bases from V and 0 bases from J, with 11 bases between. Germline V gene data show CDR1 as SEHNR and CDR2 as FQNEAQ (reference sequence). The CDR3 is CASSPSITSYEQYF. The CDR3 DNA reads TGTGCCAGCAGCCCTTCGATAACCTCCTACGAGCAGTACTTC.

The rearrangement uses TRBV5-1 and TRBJ2-1, with TRBD2 identical over 9 bases. The germline V gene has CDR1 SGHRS and CDR2 YFSETQ. Trimming removed 1 base from V and 7 bases from J; junction bases left unmatched: 3. This CDR3 contains 14 residues. The CDR3 loop reads CASSLRRGGNEQFF. CDR3 nucleotide sequence: TGCGCCAGCAGCTTGCGGCGGGGGGGGAATGAGCAGTTCTTC.